This TCR beta chain comes out of a study of regulatory T cells in long-lasting Graves disease. The study, taken as a whole, reports: The number of shared public clonotypes was higher in persistent patients (approximately 2,600) than new patients (approximately 1,000).

Stated time point: newly diagnosed GD, antithyroid drugs for less than 3 months. PBMC RNA was the source of the TCR library. The authors diagnosed Graves' disease using American Thyroid Association guidelines. Trimming took off 0 bases at V and 4 bases at J, with 9 bases between the two ends. The germline CDR1 and CDR2 sequences are KGHSH and LQKENI. The CDR3 sequence is 15 residues long. CDR3-region Arm-PCR and iRepertoire HTBI primers produced the TCR beta libraries. TCRdb analysed the multiplex PCR reads with MiXCR anew, one entry per CDR3 protein. The table has hundreds of thousands of distinct CDR3 sequences, 16% seen once. This clonotype was seen repeatedly, ten times or more. What it binds is unknown. A further study also used this sample, focusing on T cells in Graves' hyperthyroidism and ophthalmopathy. That work states: The HTBI set primed first-round TCR CDR3 RT-PCR. Separating ophthalmopathy from stable hyperthyroidism was achieved by a 13 V-J model.

The sequencing here drew on peripheral blood mononuclear cells (PBMCs), taken at new diagnosis, from a patient treated with antithyroid drugs. The receptor's source is a man in his forties with Graves disease. The V call is TRBV18, the J call TRBJ2-2; D unresolved. The CDR3 DNA reads as TGTGCCAGCTCACCACCGACGGGCGGCACCGGGGAGCTGTTTTTT. Translated: CASSPPTGGTGELFF.